The 23 T cell receptor beta chains below come from one sample, sequenced in a study of siplizumab effects on memory and regulatory T cells. The authors cocultured the mixed lymphocyte reaction cells at 37 degrees C for around 6 days. The antigens these receptors bind are not known. TCRdb keeps only in-frame clones here, not all; method: immunoSEQ multiplex PCR. The repertoire holds roughly 10,000 clones, with under 55% as singletons. The sample comprised CFSE-low (dividing) CD8+ T cells sorted from an allogeneic mixed lymphocyte reaction. Source of these receptors: a human donor in good health; the cells came from an allogeneic mixed lymphocyte reaction.

Within the sample, this clone is medium-sized. The V gene is TRBV7-9, the J gene TRBJ1-5; no clear D gene. V was trimmed by 5 bases and J by 4 bases, leaving 9 bases between them. CDR1 is SEHNR, CDR2 FQNEAQ, per germline (reference sequence). This CDR3 contains 13 residues. CDR3 in DNA: TGTGCCAGCAGCCCCGCGGATAATCAGCCCCAGCATTTT. Translation: CASSPADNQPQHF.

This clone was observed a few times. The rearrangement uses TRBV6-5 and TRBJ2-5, with TRBD1 as a possible D gene (6 bases). Germline CDR1 and CDR2: MNHEY and SVGAGI. The CDR3 is 14 residues long. The V end was cut by 8 bases, the J end by 3 bases, with 16 bases between. CDR3 sequence: CASVPLDRKETQYF. The CDR3 DNA follows: TGTGCCAGCGTACCCTTGGACAGAAAAGAGACCCAGTACTTC.

The chain uses TRBV7-2 and TRBJ1-4, with no clear D. Trimming cost V 4 bases and J 1 base, with 13 bases left between them. The CDR3 spans 16 residues. CDR1 and CDR2 (germline): SGHTA, FQGNSA. The CDR3 DNA is TGTGCCAGCAGCTCCGGACGTTACGAAACTAATGAAAAACTGTTTTTT. It encodes CASSSGRYETNEKLFF.

This clone rates as medium-sized. This sequence joins TRBV5-1 and TRBJ2-7; D might be TRBD1 or TRBD2, each matching 5 bases. The ends were cut back, 7 bases at V and 0 bases at J, with 11 bases in the middle. Per germline, CDR1 SGHRS and CDR2 YFSETQ. The length of the CDR3 is 13 residues. For the CDR3, the DNA is TGCGCCAGCGGTTCAGGGAGCTCCTACGAGCAGTACTTC. Its protein is CASGSGSSYEQYF.

This chain uses TRBV4-1 with TRBJ2-1; D unclear. V dropped 6 bases and J dropped 6 bases, with 9 bases sitting between them. Germline lookup yields CDR1 MGHRA and CDR2 YSYEKL. The CDR3 totals 12 residues. In DNA form, the CDR3 reads TGCGCCAGCAGACAACCCCCCAATGAGCAGTTCTTC. Its protein product is CASRQPPNEQFF.

CDR3 DNA: TGTGCCAGCAGTTACTCACCCACTGAAGCTTTCTTT. Its translation is CASSYSPTEAFF. The chain employs TRBV6-6 and TRBJ1-1; no clear D gene. Trimming took 0 bases from V and 4 from J, leaving 3 bases between them. Germline V gene sequence: CDR1 MNHNY, CDR2 SVGAGI (reference sequence). This CDR3 has 12 amino acids.

This clone is deemed medium-sized. The genes are TRBV7-9 and TRBJ1-1, with a possible D match to TRBD1 (5 bases). The CDR3 length is 15 residues. Germline V gives CDR1 SEHNR, CDR2 FQNEAQ (reference sequence). Trimming took 5 bases from V and 6 from J, leaving 19 bases between them. This CDR3 is CASSTGGDLGAEAFF. For the CDR3, the DNA is TGTGCCAGCAGCACGGGGGGGGATCTGGGCGCTGAAGCTTTCTTT.

The chain has TRBV6-4 and TRBJ2-3; D is perhaps TRBD1 (6 bases). This CDR3 comprises 12 residues. V lost 6 bases, J lost 5 bases, and 9 bases lay in between. Germline V gives CDR1 MRHNA, CDR2 SNTAGT. This CDR3 reads CASRGAGDTQYF. CDR3 DNA sequence: TGTGCCAGCAGGGGGGCCGGAGATACGCAGTATTTT.

Judged by abundance, this clone is medium-sized. This chain joins TRBV27 and TRBJ1-1; maybe TRBD1 (5 bases). The germline V gene encodes CDR1 MNHEY and CDR2 SMNVEV (reference sequence). The CDR3 extends over 12 amino acids. V was shortened by 2 bases and J by 7 bases, with 8 bases between the two germline ends. In nucleotides, the CDR3 is TGTGCCAGCAGTTTAAGGCAGGGTGAAGCTTTCTTT. Translating it yields CASSLRQGEAFF.

The chain links TRBV4-2 to TRBJ1-4, with TRBD1 matching 8 bases. Germline loops: CDR1 LGHNA, CDR2 YNFKEQ. V lost 2 bases to trimming and J lost 8 bases; unmatched junction nucleotides: 7. The CDR3 runs 15 residues. The CDR3 DNA reads as TGTGCCAGCAGCCAACCGGGACAGGTTTGGGAAAAACTGTTTTTT. It translates to CASSQPGQVWEKLFF.

V and J are TRBV6-9 and TRBJ2-7, with D unresolved. CDR1 is MNHGY, CDR2 SVAAGI, per germline. This CDR3 has 13 amino acids. The V end was cut by 3 bases, the J end by 4 bases, with 10 bases between. The CDR3 loop is CASSYSAGYEQYF. The CDR3 DNA reads TGTGCCAGCAGTTACTCGGCCGGGTACGAGCAGTACTTC.

The CDR3 nucleotides read TGTGCCAGCAGCCCTGGGACAGGAGAGACCCAGTACTTC. Translated, it gives CASSPGTGETQYF. The chain carries TRBV13 and TRBJ2-5; 8 bases line up with TRBD1. The V gene end was trimmed by 5 bases and the J gene end by 4 bases; junction bases not matched to a gene: 3. This CDR3 spans 13 amino acids. The germline V gene has CDR1 PRHDT and CDR2 FYEKMQ (reference sequence).

In this sample, this clone turned up a few times. The chain joins TRBV5-8 to TRBJ2-1; D gene uncertain. Germline V gene sequence: CDR1 SGHTS, CDR2 YDEGEE. The V gene lost 4 bases and the J gene lost 6 bases, with 11 bases spanning the gap. The CDR3 runs 13 residues. The CDR3 reads CASSLTRINEQFF. Here the CDR3 DNA reads TGTGCCAGCAGCCTTACCCGAATCAATGAGCAGTTCTTC.

This clone was seen just once. This chain uses TRBV7-9 with TRBJ2-5; D is undetermined. The DNA end is more similar to TRBJ2-7, so the J call may be wrong. This CDR3 has 13 amino acids. CDR1 is SEHNR, CDR2 FQNEAQ, per germline (reference sequence). Here the CDR3 DNA reads TGTGCCAGCAGCCCAACCGTAACCTACGAGCAGTACTTC. Translation gives CASSPTVTYEQYF.

Written as DNA, the CDR3 is TGCGCCAGCAGCCAAGATCCGGGACAGGGGCTTGGCTACACCTTC. Translation gives CASSQDPGQGLGYTF. The chain recombines TRBV4-1 with TRBJ1-2; 10 bases align to TRBD1. V lost 0 bases and J lost 7; bases outside the gene matches: 5. CDR1 MGHRA and CDR2 YSYEKL come from the germline V gene. The CDR3 covers 15 residues.

The chain carries TRBV7-9 and TRBJ2-3; D is unclear. V was pared by 4 bases and J by 7 bases, with 9 bases between. Germline V gene sequence: CDR1 SEHNR, CDR2 FQNEAQ (reference sequence). The CDR3 is 12 amino acids. The CDR3 DNA sequence: TGTGCCAGCAGCTCGATGACGAATACGCAGTATTTT. It codes for CASSSMTNTQYF.

For this clone: At the DNA level, this CDR3 is encoded by other sequences in the same sample as well. The chain uses TRBV4-1 and TRBJ2-7; the D call may be TRBD1 or TRBD2 (5 bases each). With 0 bases removed from V and 5 bases from J, the gap between germline ends came to 11 bases. Germline CDR1 MGHRA, CDR2 YSYEKL. CDR3 length: 14 amino acids. As DNA, the CDR3 is TGCGCCAGCAGCCAAGATCTTGGGGGAAACGAGCAGTACTTC. Protein sequence: CASSQDLGGNEQYF.

The V and J genes are TRBV25-1 and TRBJ2-7; 11 positions match TRBD2. The CDR3 covers 13 residues. With V trimmed by 6 bases and J by 3 bases, 1 base remained unmatched. CDR1 and CDR2 from the germline V gene are MGHDK and SYGVNS. The CDR3 DNA sequence: TGTGCCAGCAGCACTAGCGGGAGCTACGAGCAGTACTTC. The encoded protein is CASSTSGSYEQYF.

The chain combines TRBV7-6 with TRBJ2-1; D might be TRBD1 or TRBD2, each matching 6 bases. The CDR3 totals 12 residues. Trimming shortened V by 5 bases and J by 8 bases, and 10 bases separated the two germline ends. CDR1 and CDR2 from the germline V gene are SGHVS and FNYEAQ. The DNA for the CDR3 is TGTGCCAGCAGCCCAAGGGGGGATGAGCAGTTCTTC. Translated, it gives CASSPRGDEQFF.

For this clone: Other nucleotide sequences in the sample specify the same CDR3. This chain uses TRBV11-2 with TRBJ2-4, with 10 positions matching TRBD1. Losses at the gene ends were 6 bases for V and 0 bases for J; bases not matched to a gene: 8. Germline V CDR1 and CDR2: SGHAT, FQNNGV. The CDR3 is made up of 17 amino acids. Written as DNA, the CDR3 is TGTGCCAGCAGTCATGGGACAGGGGAAATAGCCAAAAACATTCAGTACTTC. It translates to CASSHGTGEIAKNIQYF.

This clone was seen a few times. The sample has other DNA sequences that encode this CDR3 too. CDR3 protein: CASSLEGYGYTF. In DNA, the CDR3 is TGCGCCAGCAGCTTGGAGGGGTATGGCTACACCTTC. This rearrangement joins TRBV5-1 to TRBJ1-2; a weak D match, TRBD1 (5 bases). The CDR3 consists of 12 residues. V lost 0 bases to trimming and J lost 5 bases, with 5 bases between them. Germline CDR1 and CDR2: SGHRS and YFSETQ.

The chain employs TRBV12-5 and TRBJ2-5; D unclear. V was clipped by 5 bases and J by 7 bases, with 14 bases between them. Germline V gives CDR1 LGHNT, CDR2 FRNRAP. There are 13 residues in the CDR3. The CDR3 region is CASGPWNPGTQYF. Written as DNA, the CDR3 is TGTGCTAGTGGTCCGTGGAATCCGGGGACCCAGTACTTC.

This clone occurred a few times. The chain uses TRBV4-1 and TRBJ1-2; 7 bases are shared with TRBD1. J gave up 4 bases and V 4 bases, and 3 bases lay outside the gene matches. The CDR3 covers 13 residues. Germline V gives CDR1 MGHRA, CDR2 YSYEKL. The CDR3 protein is CASSLGTAYGYTF. CDR3 sequence (DNA): TGCGCCAGCAGCCTTGGGACAGCCTATGGCTACACCTTC.